This T cell receptor beta chain was profiled in a study of T cell clones after liver transplantation. The CDR3 extends over 17 amino acids. The germline V gene has CDR1 MDHEN and CDR2 SYDVKM. Deletions cut 10 bases from V and 6 bases from J, with 30 bases between. The protocol was immunoSEQ multiplex PCR, while the TCRdb copy is restricted to in-frame clones and leaves out a portion. The table shows more than 95,000 clones, with more than 75% occurring only once. This chain links TRBV28 with TRBJ1-2, with D tentatively TRBD1 (6 bases). This material consisted of CD4+ T cells from blood, taken before liver transplant. This receptor was obtained from a human donor who received a liver transplant. CDR3 in DNA: TGTGCCACCCCGGGGAGGCAGGCGACACAGGGAAGGGATGGCTACACCTTC. Amino acid sequence: CATPGRQATQGRDGYTF.